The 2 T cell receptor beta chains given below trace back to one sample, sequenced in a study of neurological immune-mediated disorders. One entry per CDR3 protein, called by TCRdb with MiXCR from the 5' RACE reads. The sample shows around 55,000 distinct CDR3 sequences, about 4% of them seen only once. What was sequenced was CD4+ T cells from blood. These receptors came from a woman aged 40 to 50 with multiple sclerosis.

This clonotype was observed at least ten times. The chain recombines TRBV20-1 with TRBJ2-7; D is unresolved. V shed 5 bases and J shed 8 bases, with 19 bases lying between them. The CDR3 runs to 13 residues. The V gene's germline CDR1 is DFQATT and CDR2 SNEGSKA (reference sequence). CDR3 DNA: TGCAGTGCTCGCCGGGCCGTCGCAGGTCAGCAGTACTTC. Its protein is CSARRAVAGQQYF.

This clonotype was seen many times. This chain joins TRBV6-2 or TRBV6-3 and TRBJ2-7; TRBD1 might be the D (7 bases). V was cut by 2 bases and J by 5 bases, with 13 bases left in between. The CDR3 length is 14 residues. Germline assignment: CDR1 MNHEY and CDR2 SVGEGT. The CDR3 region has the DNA TGTGCCAGCAGTTACGGGGCAGGGGGGCACGAGCAGTACTTC. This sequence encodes CASSYGAGGHEQYF.